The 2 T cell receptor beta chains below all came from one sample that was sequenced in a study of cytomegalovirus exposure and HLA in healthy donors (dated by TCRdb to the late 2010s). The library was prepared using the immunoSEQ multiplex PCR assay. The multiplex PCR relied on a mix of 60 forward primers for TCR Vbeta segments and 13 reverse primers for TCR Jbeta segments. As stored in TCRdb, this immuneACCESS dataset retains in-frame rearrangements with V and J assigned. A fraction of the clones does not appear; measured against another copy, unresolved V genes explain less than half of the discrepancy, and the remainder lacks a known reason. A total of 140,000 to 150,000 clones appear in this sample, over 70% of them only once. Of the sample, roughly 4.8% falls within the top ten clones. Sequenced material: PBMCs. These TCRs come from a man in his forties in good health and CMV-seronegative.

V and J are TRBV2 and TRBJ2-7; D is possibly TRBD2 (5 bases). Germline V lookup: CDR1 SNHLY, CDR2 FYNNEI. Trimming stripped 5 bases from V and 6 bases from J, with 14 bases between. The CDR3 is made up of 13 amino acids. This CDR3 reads CASSFPGSLEQYF. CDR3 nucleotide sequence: TGTGCCAGCAGTTTCCCGGGATCCCTCGAGCAGTACTTC.

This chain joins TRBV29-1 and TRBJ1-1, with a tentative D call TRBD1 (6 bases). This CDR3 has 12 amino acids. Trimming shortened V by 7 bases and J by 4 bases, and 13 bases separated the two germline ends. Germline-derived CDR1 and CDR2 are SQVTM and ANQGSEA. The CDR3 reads CSGLQGGTEAFF. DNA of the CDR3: TGCAGCGGATTACAGGGTGGCACTGAAGCTTTCTTT.